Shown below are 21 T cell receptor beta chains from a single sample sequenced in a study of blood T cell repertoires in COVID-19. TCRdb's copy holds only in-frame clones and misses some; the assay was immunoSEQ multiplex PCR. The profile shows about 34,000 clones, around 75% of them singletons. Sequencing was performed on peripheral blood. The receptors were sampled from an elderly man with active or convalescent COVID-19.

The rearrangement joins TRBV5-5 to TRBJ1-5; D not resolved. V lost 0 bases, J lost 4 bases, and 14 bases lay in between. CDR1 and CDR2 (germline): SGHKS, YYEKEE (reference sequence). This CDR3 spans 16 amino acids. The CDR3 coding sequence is TGTGCCAGCAGCTTGGGAAGTCCGGGTAGGAATCAGCCCCAGCATTTT. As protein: CASSLGSPGRNQPQHF.

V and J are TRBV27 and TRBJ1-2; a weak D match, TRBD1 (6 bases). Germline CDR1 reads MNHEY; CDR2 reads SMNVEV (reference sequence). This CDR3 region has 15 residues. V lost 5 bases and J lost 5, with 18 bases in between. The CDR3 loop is CASSRTGFFGYGYTF. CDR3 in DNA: TGTGCCAGCAGTCGAACAGGGTTCTTCGGGTATGGCTACACCTTC.

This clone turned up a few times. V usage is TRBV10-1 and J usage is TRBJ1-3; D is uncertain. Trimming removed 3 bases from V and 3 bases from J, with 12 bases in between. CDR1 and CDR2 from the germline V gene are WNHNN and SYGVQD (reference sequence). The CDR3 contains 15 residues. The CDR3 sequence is CASSDGVYLGNTIYF. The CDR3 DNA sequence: TGCGCCAGCAGTGATGGAGTCTATCTTGGAAACACCATATATTTT.

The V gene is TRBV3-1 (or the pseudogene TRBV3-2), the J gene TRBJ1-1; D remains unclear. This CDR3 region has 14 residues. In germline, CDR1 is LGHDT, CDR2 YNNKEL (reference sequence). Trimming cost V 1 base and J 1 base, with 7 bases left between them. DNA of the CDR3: TGTGCCAGCAGCCAAGTCCGAGGGAACACTGAAGCTTTCTTT. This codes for CASSQVRGNTEAFF.

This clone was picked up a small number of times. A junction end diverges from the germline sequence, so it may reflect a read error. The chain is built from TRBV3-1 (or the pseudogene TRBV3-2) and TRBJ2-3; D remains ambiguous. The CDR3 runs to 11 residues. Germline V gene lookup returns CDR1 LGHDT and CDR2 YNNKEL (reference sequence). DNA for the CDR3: TGTGCCAGCAGCCAAGATCGCGGCCCTTCTTTT. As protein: CASSQDRGPSF.

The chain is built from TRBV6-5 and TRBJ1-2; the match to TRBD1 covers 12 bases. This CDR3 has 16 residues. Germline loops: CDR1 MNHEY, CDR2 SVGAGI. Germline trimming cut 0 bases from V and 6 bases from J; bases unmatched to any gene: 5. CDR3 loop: CASSYSGDRGRDGYTF. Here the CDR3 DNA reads TGTGCCAGCAGTTACTCAGGGGACAGGGGGCGGGATGGCTACACCTTC.

The DNA for the CDR3 is TGTGCCAGCAGTTCCGGGACAGGGTACCAGCCCCAGCATTTT. This sequence encodes CASSSGTGYQPQHF. J is TRBJ1-5 and V is TRBV6-2 or TRBV6-3; 9 bases match TRBD1. V dropped 4 bases and J dropped 7; count of bases not matched to a gene: 5. The CDR3 is 14 amino acids. Germline CDR1 MNHEY, CDR2 SVGEGT.

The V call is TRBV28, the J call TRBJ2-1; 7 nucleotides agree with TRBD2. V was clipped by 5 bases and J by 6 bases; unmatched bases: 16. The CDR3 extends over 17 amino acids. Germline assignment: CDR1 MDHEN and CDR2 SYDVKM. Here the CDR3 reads CASSPPFLAGDLNEQFF. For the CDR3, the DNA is TGTGCCAGCAGTCCGCCTTTCCTGGCGGGAGATCTCAATGAGCAGTTCTTC.

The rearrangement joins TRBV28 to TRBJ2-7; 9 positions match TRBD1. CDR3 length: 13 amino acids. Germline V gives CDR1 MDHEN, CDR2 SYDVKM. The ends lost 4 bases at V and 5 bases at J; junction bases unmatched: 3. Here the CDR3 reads CASSSGQGDEQYF. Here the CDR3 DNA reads TGTGCCAGCAGTTCGGGACAGGGTGACGAGCAGTACTTC.

The DNA of the CDR3 is TGCGCCAGCAGACGGGACAGGGGGCGGACCGGGGAGCTGTTTTTT. Translation gives CASRRDRGRTGELFF. V usage is TRBV10-2 and J usage is TRBJ2-2, with 12 bases fitting TRBD1. In germline, CDR1 is WSHSY, CDR2 SAAADI. The CDR3 runs to 15 residues. V shed 6 bases and J 5 bases; nucleotides not matched to a gene: 4.

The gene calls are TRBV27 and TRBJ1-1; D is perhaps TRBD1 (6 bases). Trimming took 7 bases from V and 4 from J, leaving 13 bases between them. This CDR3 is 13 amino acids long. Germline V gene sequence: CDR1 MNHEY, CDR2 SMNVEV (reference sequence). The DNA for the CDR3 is TGTGCCAGCACCGACAGGTTACGCACTGAAGCTTTCTTT. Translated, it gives CASTDRLRTEAFF.

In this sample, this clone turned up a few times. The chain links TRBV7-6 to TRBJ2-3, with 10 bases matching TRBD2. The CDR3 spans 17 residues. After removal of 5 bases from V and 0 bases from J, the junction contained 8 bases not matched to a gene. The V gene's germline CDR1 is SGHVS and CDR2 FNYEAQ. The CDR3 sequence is CASSQRTTSGSTDTQYF. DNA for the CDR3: TGTGCCAGCAGCCAACGCACGACTAGCGGGAGCACAGATACGCAGTATTTT. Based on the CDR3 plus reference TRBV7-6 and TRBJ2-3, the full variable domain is GAGVSQSPRYKVTKRGQDVALRCDPISGHVSLYWYRQALGQGPEFLTYFNYEAQQDKSGLPNDRFSAERPEGSISTLTIQRTEQRDSAMYRCASSQRTTSGSTDTQYFGPGTRLTVL.

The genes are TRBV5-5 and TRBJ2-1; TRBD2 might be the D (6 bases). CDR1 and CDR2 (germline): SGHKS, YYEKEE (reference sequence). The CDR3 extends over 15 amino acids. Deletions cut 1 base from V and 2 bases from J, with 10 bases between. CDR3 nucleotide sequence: TGTGCCAGCAGCTTGTTAGCGGTAACCTACAATGAGCAGTTCTTC. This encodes CASSLLAVTYNEQFF.

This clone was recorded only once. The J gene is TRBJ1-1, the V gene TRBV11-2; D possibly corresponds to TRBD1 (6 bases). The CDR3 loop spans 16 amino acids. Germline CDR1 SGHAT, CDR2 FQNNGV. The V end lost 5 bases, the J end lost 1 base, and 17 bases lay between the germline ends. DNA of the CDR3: TGTGCCAGCAGCCTCCAAAGGGGGGGACAGAACACTGAAGCTTTCTTT. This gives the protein CASSLQRGGQNTEAFF.

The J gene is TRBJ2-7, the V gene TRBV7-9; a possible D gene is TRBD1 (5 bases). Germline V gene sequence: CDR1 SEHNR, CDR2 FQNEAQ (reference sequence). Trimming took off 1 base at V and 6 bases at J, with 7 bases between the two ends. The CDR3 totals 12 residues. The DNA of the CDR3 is TGTGCCAGCAGCTTAGATACAGGCGAGCAGTACTTC. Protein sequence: CASSLDTGEQYF.

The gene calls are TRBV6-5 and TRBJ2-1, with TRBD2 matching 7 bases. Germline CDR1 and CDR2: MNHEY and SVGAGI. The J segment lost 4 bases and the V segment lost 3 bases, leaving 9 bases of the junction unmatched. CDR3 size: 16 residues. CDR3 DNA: TGTGCCAGCAGTTATACCAGCGGGGTTGGTTACAATGAGCAGTTCTTC. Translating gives CASSYTSGVGYNEQFF.

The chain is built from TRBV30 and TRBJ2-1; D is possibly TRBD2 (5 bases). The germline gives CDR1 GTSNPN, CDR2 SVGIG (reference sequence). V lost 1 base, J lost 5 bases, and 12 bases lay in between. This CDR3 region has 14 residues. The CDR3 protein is CAWSGQLDDNEQFF. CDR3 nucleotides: TGTGCCTGGAGTGGTCAACTAGACGACAATGAGCAGTTCTTC.

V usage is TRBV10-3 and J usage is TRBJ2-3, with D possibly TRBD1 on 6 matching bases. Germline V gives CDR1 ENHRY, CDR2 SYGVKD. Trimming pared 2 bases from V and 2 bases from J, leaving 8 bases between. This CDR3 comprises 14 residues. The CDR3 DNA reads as TGTGCCATCAGTGAGAGGACAGACACAGATACGCAGTATTTT. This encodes CAISERTDTDTQYF.

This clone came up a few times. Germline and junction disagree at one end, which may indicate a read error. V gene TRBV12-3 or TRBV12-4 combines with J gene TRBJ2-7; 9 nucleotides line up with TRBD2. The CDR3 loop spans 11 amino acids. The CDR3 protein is CASSQWEGLAF. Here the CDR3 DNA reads TGTGCCAGCAGCCAGTGGGAGGGACTAGCATTC.

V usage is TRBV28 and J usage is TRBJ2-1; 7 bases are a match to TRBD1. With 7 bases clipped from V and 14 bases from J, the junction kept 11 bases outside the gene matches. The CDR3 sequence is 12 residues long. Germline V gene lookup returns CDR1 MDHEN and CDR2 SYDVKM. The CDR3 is CASNLAGQVKFF. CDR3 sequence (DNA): TGTGCCAGCAACTTGGCCGGACAGGTGAAGTTCTTC.

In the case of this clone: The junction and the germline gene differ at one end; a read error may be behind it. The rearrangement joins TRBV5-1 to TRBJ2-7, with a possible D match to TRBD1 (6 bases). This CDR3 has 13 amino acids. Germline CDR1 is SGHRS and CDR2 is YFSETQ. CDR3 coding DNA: TGCGCCAGCCGCTTGGTGCAGGGGTACGAGCAGTACTTC. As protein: CASRLVQGYEQYF.